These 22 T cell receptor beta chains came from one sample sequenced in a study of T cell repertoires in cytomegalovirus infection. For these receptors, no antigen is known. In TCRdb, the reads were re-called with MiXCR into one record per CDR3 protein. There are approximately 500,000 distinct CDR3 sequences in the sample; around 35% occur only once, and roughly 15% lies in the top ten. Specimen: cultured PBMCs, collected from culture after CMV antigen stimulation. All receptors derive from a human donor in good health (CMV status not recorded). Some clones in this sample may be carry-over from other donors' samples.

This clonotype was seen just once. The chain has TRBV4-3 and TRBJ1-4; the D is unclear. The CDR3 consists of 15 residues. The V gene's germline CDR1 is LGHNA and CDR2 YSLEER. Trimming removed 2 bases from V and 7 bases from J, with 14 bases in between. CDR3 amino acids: CASSQISGVGEKLFF. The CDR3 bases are TGCGCCAGCAGCCAAATATCAGGAGTGGGTGAAAAACTGTTTTTT.

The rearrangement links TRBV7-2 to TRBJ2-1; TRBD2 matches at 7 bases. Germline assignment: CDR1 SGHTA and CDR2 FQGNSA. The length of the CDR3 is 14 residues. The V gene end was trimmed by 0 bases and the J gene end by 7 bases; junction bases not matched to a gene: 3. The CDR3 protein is CASSLAGGRNEQFF. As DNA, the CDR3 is TGTGCCAGCAGCTTAGCGGGAGGGAGGAATGAGCAGTTCTTC.

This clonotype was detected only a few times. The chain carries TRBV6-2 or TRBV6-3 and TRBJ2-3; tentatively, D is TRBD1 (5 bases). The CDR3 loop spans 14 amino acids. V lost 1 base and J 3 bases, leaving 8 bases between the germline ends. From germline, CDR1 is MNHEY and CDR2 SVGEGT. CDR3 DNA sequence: TGTGCCAGCAGTTACTACAGGTTGACAGATACGCAGTATTTT. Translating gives CASSYYRLTDTQYF.

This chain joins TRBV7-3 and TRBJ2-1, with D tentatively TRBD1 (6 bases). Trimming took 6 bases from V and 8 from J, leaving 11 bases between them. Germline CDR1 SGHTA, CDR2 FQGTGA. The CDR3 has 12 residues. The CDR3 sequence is CASRAPGDEQFF. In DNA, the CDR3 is TGTGCCAGCAGAGCCCCAGGGGATGAGCAGTTCTTC.

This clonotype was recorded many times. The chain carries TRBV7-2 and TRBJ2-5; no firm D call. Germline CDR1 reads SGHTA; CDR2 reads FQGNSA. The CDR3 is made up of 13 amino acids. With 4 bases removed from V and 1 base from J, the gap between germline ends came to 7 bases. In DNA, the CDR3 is TGTGCCAGCAGCTCTTCTCCCCAAGAGACCCAGTACTTC. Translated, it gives CASSSSPQETQYF.

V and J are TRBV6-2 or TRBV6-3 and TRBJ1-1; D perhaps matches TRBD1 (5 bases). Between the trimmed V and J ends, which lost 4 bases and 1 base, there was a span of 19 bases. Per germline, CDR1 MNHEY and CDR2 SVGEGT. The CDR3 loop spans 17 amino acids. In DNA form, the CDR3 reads TGTGCCAGCAGTTTTCCTCCAGGGAGCCCTCGGAACACTGAAGCTTTCTTT. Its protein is CASSFPPGSPRNTEAFF.

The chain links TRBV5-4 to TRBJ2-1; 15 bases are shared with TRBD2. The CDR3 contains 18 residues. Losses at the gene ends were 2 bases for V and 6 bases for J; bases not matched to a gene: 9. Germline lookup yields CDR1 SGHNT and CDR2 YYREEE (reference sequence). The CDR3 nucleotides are TGTGCCAGCAGCTTTCCGGGACTAGCGGGAGGAGAGGGCAATGAGCAGTTCTTC. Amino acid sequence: CASSFPGLAGGEGNEQFF.

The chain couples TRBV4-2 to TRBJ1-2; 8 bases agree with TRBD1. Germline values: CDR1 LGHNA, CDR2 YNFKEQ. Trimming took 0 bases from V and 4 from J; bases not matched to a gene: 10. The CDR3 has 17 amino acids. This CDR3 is CASSQDKRTGYAYGYTF. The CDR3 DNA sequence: TGTGCCAGCAGCCAAGATAAGAGGACAGGGTACGCCTATGGCTACACCTTC.

In nucleotides, the CDR3 is TGTGCCACCAGTGAAGTGGTGGGGGGGGGTAGGGATGAGCAGTTCTTC. Protein product: CATSEVVGGGRDEQFF. The gene calls are TRBV24-1 and TRBJ2-1, with TRBD2 matching over 7 bases. Germline V gives CDR1 KGHDR, CDR2 SFDVKD. J was trimmed by 8 bases and V by 4 bases; bases with no gene match: 13. The CDR3 is 16 residues long.

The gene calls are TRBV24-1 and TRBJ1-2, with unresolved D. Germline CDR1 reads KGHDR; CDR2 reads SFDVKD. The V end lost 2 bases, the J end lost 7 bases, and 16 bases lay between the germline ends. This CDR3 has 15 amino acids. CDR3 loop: CATSDSVKRAGGYTF. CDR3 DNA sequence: TGTGCCACCAGTGATTCCGTAAAGAGGGCGGGTGGCTACACCTTC.

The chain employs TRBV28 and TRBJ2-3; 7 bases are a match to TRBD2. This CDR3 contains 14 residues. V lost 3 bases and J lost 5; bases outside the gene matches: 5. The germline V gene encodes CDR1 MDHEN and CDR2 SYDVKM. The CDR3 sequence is CASSFRREKDTQYF. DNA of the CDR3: TGTGCCAGCAGTTTCCGGCGGGAGAAAGATACGCAGTATTTT.

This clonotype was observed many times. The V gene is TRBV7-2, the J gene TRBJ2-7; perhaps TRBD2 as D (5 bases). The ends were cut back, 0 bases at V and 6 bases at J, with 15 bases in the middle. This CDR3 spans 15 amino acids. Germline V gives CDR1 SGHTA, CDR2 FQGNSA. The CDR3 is CASSLAIVSGGEQYF. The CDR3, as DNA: TGTGCCAGCAGCTTAGCAATAGTGAGTGGAGGCGAGCAGTACTTC.

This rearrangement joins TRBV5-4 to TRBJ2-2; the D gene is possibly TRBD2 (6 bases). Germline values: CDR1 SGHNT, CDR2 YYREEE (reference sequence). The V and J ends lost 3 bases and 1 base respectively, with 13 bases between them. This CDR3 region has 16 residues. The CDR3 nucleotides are TGTGCCAGCAGCTCGGGTCCAGCGGGGAACACCGGGGAGCTGTTTTTT. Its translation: CASSSGPAGNTGELFF.

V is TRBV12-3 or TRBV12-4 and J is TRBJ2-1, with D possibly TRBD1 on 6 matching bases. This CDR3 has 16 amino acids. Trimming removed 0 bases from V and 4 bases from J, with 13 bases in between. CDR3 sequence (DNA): TGTGCCAGCAGTTTAGCCCTAGGGGGATTTTACAATGAGCAGTTCTTC. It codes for CASSLALGGFYNEQFF.

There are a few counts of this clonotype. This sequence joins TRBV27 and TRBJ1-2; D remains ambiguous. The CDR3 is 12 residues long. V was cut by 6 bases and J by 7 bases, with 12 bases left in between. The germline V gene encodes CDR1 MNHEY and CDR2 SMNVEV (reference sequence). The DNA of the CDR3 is TGTGCCAGCAGGATCCCCACGGGTGGCTACACCTTC. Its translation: CASRIPTGGYTF.

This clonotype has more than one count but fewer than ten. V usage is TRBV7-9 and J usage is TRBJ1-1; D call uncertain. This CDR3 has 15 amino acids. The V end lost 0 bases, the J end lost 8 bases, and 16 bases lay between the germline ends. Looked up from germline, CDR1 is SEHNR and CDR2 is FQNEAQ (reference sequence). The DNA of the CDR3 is TGTGCCAGCAGCTTAGCCTCGCTGGGCCAGTCCGAAGCTTTCTTT. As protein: CASSLASLGQSEAFF.

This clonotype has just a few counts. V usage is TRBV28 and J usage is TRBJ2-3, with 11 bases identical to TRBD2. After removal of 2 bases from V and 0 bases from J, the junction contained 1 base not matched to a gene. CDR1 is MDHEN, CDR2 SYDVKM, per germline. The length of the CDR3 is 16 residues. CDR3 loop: CASSLRTSGSTDTQYF. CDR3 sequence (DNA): TGTGCCAGCAGTTTAAGGACTAGCGGGAGCACAGATACGCAGTATTTT.

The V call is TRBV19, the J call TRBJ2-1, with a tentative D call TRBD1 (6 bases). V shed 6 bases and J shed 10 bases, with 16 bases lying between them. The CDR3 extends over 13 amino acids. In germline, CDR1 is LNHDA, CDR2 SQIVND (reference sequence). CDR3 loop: CASRTPGVLEQFF. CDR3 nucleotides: TGTGCCAGTAGAACCCCAGGGGTGTTGGAGCAGTTCTTC.

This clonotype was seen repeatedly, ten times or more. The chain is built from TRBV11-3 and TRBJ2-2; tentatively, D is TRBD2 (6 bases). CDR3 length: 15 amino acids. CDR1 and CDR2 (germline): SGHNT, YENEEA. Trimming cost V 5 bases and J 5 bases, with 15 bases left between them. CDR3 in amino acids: CASSPRPGETGELFF. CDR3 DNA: TGTGCCAGCAGCCCCAGGCCGGGGGAGACCGGGGAGCTGTTTTTT.

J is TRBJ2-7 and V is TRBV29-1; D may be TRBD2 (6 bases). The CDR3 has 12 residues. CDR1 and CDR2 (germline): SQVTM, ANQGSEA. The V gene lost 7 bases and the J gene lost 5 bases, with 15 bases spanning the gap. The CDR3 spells CSARERGNEQYF. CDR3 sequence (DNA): TGCAGCGCTCGGGAGAGGGGCAACGAGCAGTACTTC.

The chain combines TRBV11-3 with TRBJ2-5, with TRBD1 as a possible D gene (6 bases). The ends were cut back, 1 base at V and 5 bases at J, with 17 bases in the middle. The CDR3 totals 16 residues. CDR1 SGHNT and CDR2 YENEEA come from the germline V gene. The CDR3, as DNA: TGTGCCAGCAGCTTAGGGCAGGGGAGTACGAGGGAGACCCAGTACTTC. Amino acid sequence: CASSLGQGSTRETQYF.

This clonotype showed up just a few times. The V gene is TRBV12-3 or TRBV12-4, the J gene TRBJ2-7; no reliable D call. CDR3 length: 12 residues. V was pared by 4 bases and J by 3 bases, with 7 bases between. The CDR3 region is CASSYEGYEQYF. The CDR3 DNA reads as TGTGCCAGCAGTTACGAAGGCTACGAGCAGTACTTC.